These T cell receptor beta chains were read from a single sample in a study of cytomegalovirus exposure and HLA in healthy donors. Measured with immunoSEQ multiplex PCR; TCRdb has only the in-frame clones, and not every one. The data show about 93,000 clones, with around three quarters seen just once and 0.57% held by the top ten. Sequenced input: PBMCs. Every receptor here comes from a man aged 30-40 years in good health and CMV-seronegative. Each CDR3 is given with its conserved first and last residue. D genes are given only for firm matches. Size tells how often a clone was seen (once, few, many) or the class of an expanded clone, and some rows leave it out.

v_call	d_call	j_call	clone_size	cdr3_aa	cdr3_nt
TRBV6-1	NA	TRBJ1-1	few	CASMRQMNTEAFF	TGTGCCAGCATGAGACAGATGAACACTGAAGCTTTCTTT
TRBV6-6	NA	TRBJ2-7	NA	CASSYARAYEQYF	TGTGCCAGCAGTTACGCCAGGGCCTACGAGCAGTACTTC
TRBV9	NA	TRBJ1-5	NA	CASSVAGEQNQPQHF	TGTGCCAGCAGCGTAGCTGGGGAGCAAAATCAGCCCCAGCATTTT
TRBV9	TRBD2	TRBJ2-3	NA	CASSFSGSGTDTQYF	TGTGCCAGCAGCTTTAGCGGGAGCGGCACAGATACGCAGTATTTT
TRBV10-3	NA	TRBJ1-3	NA	CAISANFGGGGNTIYF	TGTGCCATCAGTGCCAATTTTGGGGGAGGAGGAAACACCATATATTTT
TRBV11-2	TRBD1	TRBJ2-5	NA	CASSPRPDRVQTQYF	TGTGCCAGCAGCCCACGACCGGACAGGGTTCAGACCCAGTACTTC
TRBV5-1	TRBD1	TRBJ1-3	NA	CASSSGTVSGNTIYF	TGCGCCAGCAGCTCGGGGACAGTCTCTGGAAACACCATATATTTT
TRBV1	NA	TRBJ2-3	NA	CTSSQDSYLAGGDDTQYF	TGCACCAGCAGCCAAGATAGCTACCTAGCGGGGGGTGATGATACGCAGTATTTT
TRBV7-6	TRBD2	TRBJ2-2	NA	CASSLVLAGGHGELFF	TGTGCCAGCAGCTTAGTACTAGCGGGAGGGCACGGGGAGCTGTTTTTT
TRBV9	TRBD1	TRBJ1-2	NA	CASSARDRVNGYTF	TGTGCCAGCAGCGCCCGGGACAGGGTCAATGGCTACACCTTC
TRBV7-3	TRBD2	TRBJ2-2	NA	CASSPELAGANTGELFF	TGTGCCAGCAGCCCGGAACTAGCGGGGGCCAACACCGGGGAGCTGTTTTTT
TRBV6-5	NA	TRBJ1-2	NA	CASSYSHRDTYTF	TGTGCCAGCAGTTACTCGCACAGGGACACTTACACCTTC
TRBV18	NA	TRBJ1-2	NA	CASSVDKNYGYTF	TGTGCCAGCTCAGTTGACAAAAACTATGGCTACACCTTC
TRBV9	TRBD1	TRBJ1-1	NA	CASSVSDRGLTEAFF	TGTGCCAGCAGCGTTAGCGACAGGGGGCTCACTGAAGCTTTCTTT
TRBV19	TRBD1	TRBJ1-1	NA	CASTRDRNTEAFF	TGTGCCAGTACTAGGGACAGGAACACTGAAGCTTTCTTT
TRBV2	TRBD1	TRBJ2-1	NA	CASSEVMGAGGMNEQFF	TGTGCCAGCAGTGAAGTCATGGGGGCAGGGGGCATGAATGAGCAGTTCTTC
TRBV7-3	TRBD2	TRBJ2-3	NA	CASSTQRGLWDTQYF	TGTGCCAGCAGCACCCAGCGGGGGCTCTGGGATACGCAGTATTTT
TRBV5-1	NA	TRBJ1-3	NA	CASSSRQTGSGNTIYF	TGCGCCAGCAGCTCCAGACAGACTGGCTCTGGAAACACCATATATTTT
TRBV7-8	NA	TRBJ1-5	NA	CASSSNRNNQPQHF	TGTGCCAGCAGCTCGAACAGGAACAATCAGCCCCAGCATTTT
TRBV10-3	NA	TRBJ1-1	few	CAISEQGSTTEAFF	TGTGCCATCAGTGAACAGGGCTCGACCACTGAAGCTTTCTTT
TRBV11-2	NA	TRBJ2-5	NA	CASSQEGYRDFQETQYF	TGTGCCAGCAGCCAAGAGGGATACCGGGACTTCCAAGAGACCCAGTACTTC
TRBV14	NA	TRBJ1-6	NA	CASSQTAGSPLHF	TGTGCCAGCAGCCAAACAGCGGGTTCACCCCTCCACTTT
TRBV5-8	NA	TRBJ1-5	NA	CASSLLAQPQHF	TGTGCCAGCAGCTTGTTGGCCCAGCCCCAGCATTTT
TRBV7-9	NA	TRBJ2-3	NA	CASSLRREAESSTDTQYF	TGTGCCAGCAGCTTGCGGAGGGAAGCAGAGTCTAGCACAGATACGCAGTATTTT
TRBV14	NA	TRBJ1-1	NA	CASSPREGTRTEAFF	TGTGCCAGCAGCCCCAGGGAGGGAACGAGGACTGAAGCTTTCTTT
TRBV9	TRBD1	TRBJ1-2	NA	CASSVADRGYGYTF	TGTGCCAGCAGCGTCGCCGACAGGGGTTATGGCTACACCTTC
TRBV4-1	TRBD1	TRBJ2-2	few	CASSQADRWSGELFF	TGCGCCAGCAGCCAAGCGGACAGGTGGTCCGGGGAGCTGTTTTTT
TRBV5-1	NA	TRBJ2-2	NA	CASSSDPTSSSGELFF	TGCGCCAGCAGCTCGGACCCAACTAGTTCTTCTGGGGAGCTGTTTTTT
TRBV7-7	NA	TRBJ2-1	NA	CASSLGESSYNEQFF	TGTGCCAGCAGCCTCGGGGAGAGCTCCTACAATGAGCAGTTCTTC